The TCR beta chain under discussion was sequenced for a study of T cells in Graves' hyperthyroidism and ophthalmopathy. This clonotype was seen ten or more times. TCR beta CDR3 region amplification was performed from RNA transcripts. In the first-round RT-PCR of the TCR CDR3, the HTBI primer set was used. Each CDR3 protein gets one entry after TCRdb re-called the multiplex PCR reads with MiXCR. The table lists about 640,000 distinct CDR3 sequences, more than 20% of them singletons. CDR1 and CDR2 (germline): SGHNT, YENEEA. The junction had 5 bases not matched to a gene; V was cut back by 4 bases and J by 3 bases. The CDR3 is 15 amino acids.

The sequence derives from a young man with Graves' ophthalmopathy. Specimen: blood. The rearrangement joins TRBV11-3 to TRBJ2-7; 11 positions match TRBD1. CDR3 nucleotides: TGTGCCAGCAGCTCTGATGGGACAGGGGGCTACGAGCAGTACTTC. This sequence encodes CASSSDGTGGYEQYF.